This record concerns one T cell receptor (beta chain) sequence. V was clipped by 1 base and J by 10 bases; unmatched bases: 6. The CDR3 extends over 14 amino acids. CDR1 is DFQATT, CDR2 SNEGSKA, per germline (reference sequence). One entry per CDR3 protein, called by TCRdb with MiXCR from the 5' RACE reads. This sample has 85,000 to 100,000 distinct CDR3 sequences, with 17% found just once. The data are from a study of T cells of healthy individuals. This sequence joins TRBV20-1 and TRBJ1-6; 8 bases are shared with TRBD1. This receptor was taken from a human donor in good health. The CDR3 protein is CSARVGQGLSPLHF. The CDR3 DNA is TGCAGTGCTAGAGTAGGACAGGGCTTATCACCCCTCCACTTT.